This T cell receptor (beta chain) was retrieved from a study of shared clonotypes between healthy human individuals (TCRdb year 2020). Notes on the research overall: A few men and a couple of women, aged 18 to 49 years, made up the cohort. For each donor, CD4 naive and CD4 memory were each given three plates, CD8 naive was given two plates, and CD8 memory was given one plate. Blood TCR repertoires of a handful of healthy adults were deeply sequenced to estimate repertoire size and the extent of clonotype sharing between individuals. Between about 0.9 and 8.9 billion PBMCs per donor were obtained by leukapheresis. Different laboratories and diverse techniques were used to prepare libraries and sequence TCR repertoires, to increase sequencing depth and limit assay-specific biases.

Here is what the overall study found, with its caveats: Larger estimated clonotype richness was generally found for naive subsets than for memory subsets. Pairwise subsampling indicated that sequencing depth was expected to affect the degree of clonotype sharing among donors. Across four donors, about 5% of naive CD4, 3.5% of naive CD8, 2% to 2.5% of memory CD4, and 0.4% to 0.45% of memory CD8 clonotypes were shared. Incomplete sequencing was indicated by rarefaction of sorted-subset datasets, despite the large sequencing depth. Because the study included only a small number of donors, the genetic and exposure-history diversity represented was limited. Only blood was sampled, and tissue TCR repertoires likely differ from those in blood. Compared with non-shared clonotypes, the clonotypes found in all four sorted-subset donors had higher generation probabilities.

Healthy HIV-negative adults with no recently reported acute infections or vaccinations were included as donors. Only Caucasian adults living in Nashville, Tennessee, USA were represented among the donors. CD4+ T cells were enriched through magnetic negative selection, after which naive cells were positively selected on CD45RA and the remaining negative fraction served as the memory subset. Blood was collected by leukapheresis, and PBMCs were isolated by Ficoll-Histopaque density gradient centrifugation and then cryopreserved in liquid nitrogen vapor phase. Purity and quantity of every magnetically sorted T cell population were checked by analytical flow cytometry. From each sorted fraction, genomic DNA was isolated and quantified by UV absorbance on a Nanodrop 2000c. Note on this clone: This clone's antigen is unknown. Base qualities are not recorded, but no much larger clone differs from it by a single base.

The junction shows trimming of 3 bases on V and 2 bases on J, and the gene matches do not reach 4 bases of it. Spanning cysteine to phenylalanine, the CDR3 consists of 15 amino acids. Just CDR3 DNA is preserved here, 45 bases in frame from base 1. CDR1 and CDR2 are drawn from the germline V gene: ENHRY, SYGVKD. Using the deep immunoSEQ assay, multiplex PCR amplified TCR CDR3 regions from genomic DNA. For each cell subset, the extracted genomic DNA was distributed evenly across all wells of several immunoSEQ 96-well plates, and each plate served as one replicate. For sorted subsets, 200 to 250 ng genomic DNA, equal to 30,000 to 35,000 T cell genomes, was loaded into each replicate PCR. Purified libraries were quantified with a Qubit 3.0 fluorometer, sized on a Bioanalyzer 2100, and re-quantified with the KAPA Library Quantification kit. Each immunoSEQ 96-well plate was sequenced on its own single-read 150-cycle Illumina NextSeq 550 flow cell. The paper's processing steps were these. Because the immunoSEQ output included only junctional sequences and no quality scores, the filtering could not be the same as the filtering used for full-length reads. Sequences were annotated with PyIR, a Python wrapper for IgBLAST v1.9, and V/J genes and CDR3 were assigned using IMGT germline references. Reads were removed for weak V/J assignments (E-value above 1e-6), missing CDR3, stop codons, out-of-frame junctions, or ambiguous translated residues. A V3J clonotype was defined by an identical inferred V gene, J gene, and CDR3 amino acid sequence. To compute the percentage overlap between repertoires, the number of shared unique clonotypes was divided by the size of the smaller repertoire. Richness of each repertoire was evaluated using RTK rarefaction, the Chao1 estimator, and Recon v2.1 estimates of unobserved clonotypes. OLGA was used to compute generation probabilities for all TCRbeta clonotypes that the gDNA method yielded from a few donors. TCRdb's version of the immuneACCESS table is confined to in-frame rearrangements and falls short of the full clone set. An unresolved V gene accounts for under half of the shortfall where checked; the remainder is of unknown origin. For V, J and clone size, that table is used; D and trimming come from the DNA. This sample has 950,000 to 1,300,000 clones in its table, and around 76% of those were observed once. Together, the top ten hold around 1.5% of the sample.

In this chain, TRBV10-3 is recombined with TRBJ2-3; 8 junctional bases match TRBD1. What was sequenced was memory CD4+ T cells sorted from blood. The sample's cell subset or site label, in plain terms: CD45RA-negative fraction. The clonotype was recovered from a young man in good health. For the CDR3, the sequence is CAISDGTGVTDTQYF. The bases read TGTGCCATCAGTGATGGGACAGGAGTCACAGATACGCAGTATTTT.